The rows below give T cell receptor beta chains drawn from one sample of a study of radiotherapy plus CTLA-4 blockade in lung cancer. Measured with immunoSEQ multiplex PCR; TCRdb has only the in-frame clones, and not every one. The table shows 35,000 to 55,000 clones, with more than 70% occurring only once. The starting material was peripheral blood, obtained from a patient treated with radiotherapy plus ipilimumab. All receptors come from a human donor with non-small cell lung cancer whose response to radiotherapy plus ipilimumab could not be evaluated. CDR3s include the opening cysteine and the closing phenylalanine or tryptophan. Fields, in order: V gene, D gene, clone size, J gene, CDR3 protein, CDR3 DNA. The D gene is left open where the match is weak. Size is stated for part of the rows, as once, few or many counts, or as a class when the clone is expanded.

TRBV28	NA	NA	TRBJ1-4	CASRDGTLSNEKLFF	TGTGCCAGCAGGGATGGGACTTTATCTAATGAAAAACTGTTTTTT
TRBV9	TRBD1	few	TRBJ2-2	CASSAGTVNTGELFF	TGTGCCAGCAGCGCCGGGACAGTAAACACCGGGGAGCTGTTTTTT
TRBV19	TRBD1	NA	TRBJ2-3	CASSGQGARDTQYF	TGTGCCAGTAGTGGCCAGGGGGCGAGGGATACGCAGTATTTT
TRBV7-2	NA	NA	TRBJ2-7	CASSLQGSDIEQYF	TGTGCCAGCAGCTTACAGGGGAGTGATATCGAGCAGTACTTC
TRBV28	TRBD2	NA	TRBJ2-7	CVTGYLGTSGNYEQYF	TGTGTCACCGGTTACCTTGGGACTAGCGGGAATTACGAGCAGTACTTC
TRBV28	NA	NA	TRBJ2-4	CASSFSQGRHF	TGTGCCAGCAGTTTCTCCCAGGGAAGGCACTTC
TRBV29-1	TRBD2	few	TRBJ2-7	CSVWTGGEYEQYF	TGCAGCGTTTGGACGGGGGGGGAGTACGAGCAGTACTTC
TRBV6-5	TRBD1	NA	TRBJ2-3	CASREGPGGDTQYF	TGTGCCAGCAGAGAGGGGCCAGGGGGTGATACGCAGTATTTT
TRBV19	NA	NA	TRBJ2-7	CASSPDLSGGQYF	TGTGCCAGTAGTCCCGACCTGTCCGGAGGGCAGTACTTC
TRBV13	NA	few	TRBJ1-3	CASSLGGGSGNTIYF	TGTGCCAGCAGCTTAGGCGGGGGCTCTGGAAACACCATATATTTT
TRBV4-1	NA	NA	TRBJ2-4	CASSLLDGGLAKNIQYF	TGCGCCAGCAGCCTCCTGGACGGGGGACTAGCCAAAAACATTCAGTACTTC
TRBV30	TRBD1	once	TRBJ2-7	CAWKTGGSPVQYF	TGTGCCTGGAAGACAGGGGGCTCGCCAGTTCAGTACTTC
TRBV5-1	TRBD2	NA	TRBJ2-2	CASSPLAGGPATGELFF	TGCGCCAGCAGCCCACTAGCGGGAGGGCCGGCCACCGGGGAGCTGTTTTTT